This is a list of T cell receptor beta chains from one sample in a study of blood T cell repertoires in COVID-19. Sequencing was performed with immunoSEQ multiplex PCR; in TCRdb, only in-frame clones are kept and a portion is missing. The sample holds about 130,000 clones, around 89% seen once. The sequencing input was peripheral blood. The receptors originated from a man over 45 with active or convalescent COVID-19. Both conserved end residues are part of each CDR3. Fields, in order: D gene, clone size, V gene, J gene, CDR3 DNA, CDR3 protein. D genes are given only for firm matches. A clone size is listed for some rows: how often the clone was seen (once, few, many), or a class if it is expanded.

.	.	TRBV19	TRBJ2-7	TGTGCCAGTAACTCGGCGGGGGCGCTGGGTGAGCAGTACTTC	CASNSAGALGEQYF
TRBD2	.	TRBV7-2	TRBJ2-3	TGTGCCAGCAGCTTAGGGGGACTAGCGGGGTACTCTAGCACAGATACGCAGTATTTT	CASSLGGLAGYSSTDTQYF
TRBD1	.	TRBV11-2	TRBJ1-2	TGTGCCAGCAGCTTAGATGGGGGAAGGGGGCTTAACTATGGCTACACCTTC	CASSLDGGRGLNYGYTF
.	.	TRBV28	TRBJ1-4	TGTGCCAGCAGTTGGTCTGGCTCTAATGAAAAACTGTTTTTT	CASSWSGSNEKLFF
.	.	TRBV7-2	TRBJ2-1	TGTGCCAGCAGCGTCCAGCGCCAGCTACCAAACAATGAGCAGTTCTTC	CASSVQRQLPNNEQFF
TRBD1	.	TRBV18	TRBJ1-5	TGTGCCAGCTCAACCGGGACAGACGTGAATCAGCCCCAGCATTTT	CASSTGTDVNQPQHF
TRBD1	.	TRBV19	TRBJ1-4	TGTGCCAGTAGTAGCTCAGGGGGCGCATTAGGTGAAAAACTGTTTTTT	CASSSSGGALGEKLFF
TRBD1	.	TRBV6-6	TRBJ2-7	TGTGCCAGCAGGCCGACAGGGGCCGCCTACGAGCAGTACTTC	CASRPTGAAYEQYF
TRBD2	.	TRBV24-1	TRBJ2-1	TGTGCCACCAGTGATCCCGGACTAGCGGGGGGATACAATGAGCAGTTCTTC	CATSDPGLAGGYNEQFF
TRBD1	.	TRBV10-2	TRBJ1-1	TGCGCCAGCAGCGTTGACAGGGTTGAAGCTTTCTTT	CASSVDRVEAFF
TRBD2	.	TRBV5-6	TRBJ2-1	TGTGCCAGCAGCTTCAGCGGGAGGCTCAATGAGCAGTTCTTC	CASSFSGRLNEQFF
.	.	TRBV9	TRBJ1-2	TGTGCCAGCAGCCCCCAGGGGCAGGCCTATGGCTACACCTTC	CASSPQGQAYGYTF
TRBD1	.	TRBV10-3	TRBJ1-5	TGTGCCATCAGTGAAGTTCCGGGACAGGGGGCGACTTATAGCAATCAGCCCCAGCATTTT	CAISEVPGQGATYSNQPQHF
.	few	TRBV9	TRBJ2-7	TGTGCCAGCAGCCCTCGGACAGCCCATTACGAGCAGTACTTC	CASSPRTAHYEQYF
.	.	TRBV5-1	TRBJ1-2	TGCGCCAGCAGCTCCCTTCGGGGGGAGGATGGCTTCACCTTC	CASSSLRGEDGFTF
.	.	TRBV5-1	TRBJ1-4	TGCGCCAGCAGCTTGGCTTTTGAAAAACTGTTTTTT	CASSLAFEKLFF
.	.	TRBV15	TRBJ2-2	TGTGCCACCAGCAGGACAGGCCGCACCGGGGAGCTGTTTTTT	CATSRTGRTGELFF
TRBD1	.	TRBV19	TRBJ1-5	TGTGCCAGTAGTTCGACCTTAGGACAGGGGGCGATCTTAAATCAGCCCCAGCATTTT	CASSSTLGQGAILNQPQHF
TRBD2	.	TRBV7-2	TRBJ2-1	TGTGCCAGCAGCTTAGTGCCCGGGCCATCTAGCGGGGGGGTCAATGAGCAGTTCTTC	CASSLVPGPSSGGVNEQFF
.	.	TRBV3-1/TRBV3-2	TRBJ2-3	TGTGCCAGCAGCCAAGCCGCAGGGTTCACAGATACGCAGTATTTT	CASSQAAGFTDTQYF
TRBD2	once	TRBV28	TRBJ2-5	TGTGCCAGCAGGCTGGGACTAGCGGGAGAGACCCAGTACTTC	CASRLGLAGETQYF
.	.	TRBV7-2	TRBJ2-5	TGTGCCAGCACCGCCTCAGGTGTTGGGCAAGAGACCCAGTACTTC	CASTASGVGQETQYF
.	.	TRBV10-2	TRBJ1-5	TGCGCCAGCACGGGGGGGGATCAGCCCCAGCATTTT	CASTGGDQPQHF
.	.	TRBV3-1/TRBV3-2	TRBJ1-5	TGTGCCAGCAGTCAAGGACACCCCAATCAGCCCCAGCATTTT	CASSQGHPNQPQHF
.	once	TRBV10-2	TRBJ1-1	TGCGCCAGCAGTGAGTCGACAGGGAACACTGAAGCTTTCTTT	CASSESTGNTEAFF
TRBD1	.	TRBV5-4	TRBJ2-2	TGTGCCAGCAGCTTGTTTCAGGGGGCCACCGGGGAGCTGTTTTTT	CASSLFQGATGELFF